Shown below are 24 T cell receptor beta chains from a single sample sequenced in a study of cytomegalovirus exposure and HLA in healthy donors. The PCR ran on 60 Vbeta and 13 Jbeta primers. Assay: immunoSEQ multiplex PCR; the TCRdb copy retains only in-frame clones and omits some. The profile shows fewer than 200,000 clones, under 90% of them singletons. Sequencing was done on a sample of PBMCs. These receptors came from a male donor in good health and CMV-seronegative.

The V and J genes are TRBV5-4 and TRBJ2-5, with TRBD2 matching over 8 bases. The CDR3 loop spans 14 amino acids. Germline V CDR1 and CDR2: SGHNT, YYREEE (reference sequence). After removal of 2 bases from V and 4 bases from J, the junction contained 4 bases not matched to a gene. The CDR3 nucleotides read TGTGCCAGCAGCTTCGGGGGGGGCCGAGAGACCCAGTACTTC. Residues: CASSFGGGRETQYF.

As DNA, the CDR3 is TGTGCCAGCAGCTTACCCCCAGGACAGGGGGGGAGTCGAGCATATTTT. Protein product: CASSLPPGQGGSRAYF. This chain joins TRBV7-8 and TRBJ2-3; 10 bases line up with TRBD1. There are 16 residues in the CDR3. Germline lookup yields CDR1 SGHVS and CDR2 FQNEAQ. Germline trimming cut 2 bases from V and 15 bases from J; bases unmatched to any gene: 17.

This clone was observed once. The chain links TRBV9 to TRBJ1-2; D not certain. Between the trimmed V and J ends, which lost 3 bases and 4 bases, there was a span of 19 bases. The CDR3 contains 16 residues. CDR1 and CDR2 (germline): SGDLS, YYNGEE. This CDR3 is CASSAQPVVQLYGYTF. The CDR3 DNA follows: TGTGCCAGCAGCGCCCAGCCGGTGGTACAGCTCTATGGCTACACCTTC. Complete variable domain (other parts from reference TRBV9 and TRBJ1-2): DSGVTQTPKHLITATGQRVTLRCSPRSGDLSVYWYQQSLDQGLQFLIQYYNGEERAKGNILERFSAQQFPDLHSELNLSSLELGDSALYFCASSAQPVVQLYGYTFGSGTRLTVV.

The V gene is TRBV9, the J gene TRBJ1-1; TRBD1 might be the D (5 bases). Germline CDR1 reads SGDLS; CDR2 reads YYNGEE. Trimming removed 7 bases at V and 2 bases at J, with 12 bases between. The CDR3 loop spans 13 amino acids. CDR3 amino acids: CASGRAGNTEAFF. CDR3 DNA: TGTGCCAGCGGCAGGGCGGGAAACACTGAAGCTTTCTTT.

The chain uses TRBV5-6 and TRBJ2-2; a possible D gene is TRBD2 (7 bases). CDR1 SGHDT and CDR2 YYEEEE come from the germline V gene. The V end lost 5 bases, the J end lost 4 bases, and 15 bases lay between the germline ends. This CDR3 spans 15 amino acids. The CDR3 DNA follows: TGTGCCAGCAGAATGGGGGGGGCCTTCACCGGGGAGCTGTTTTTT. As protein: CASRMGGAFTGELFF. The whole variable domain, filled in from reference TRBV5-6 and TRBJ2-2, reads DAGVTQSPTHLIKTRGQQVTLRCSPKSGHDTVSWYQQALGQGPQFIFQYYEEEERQRGNFPDRFSGHQFPNYSSELNVNALLLGDSALYLCASRMGGAFTGELFFGEGSRLTVL.

This chain connects TRBV7-3 to TRBJ1-1; 9 positions agree with TRBD1. Germline trimming cut 5 bases from V and 5 bases from J; bases unmatched to any gene: 18. The CDR3 totals 18 residues. Germline loops: CDR1 SGHTA, CDR2 FQGTGA. The CDR3 sequence: CASSPQPPGTGLGTEAFF. CDR3 in DNA: TGTGCCAGCAGCCCCCAGCCCCCCGGGACAGGGTTGGGGACTGAAGCTTTCTTT.

V and J are TRBV18 and TRBJ2-7; 8 bases fit TRBD1. The CDR3 length is 14 residues. Germline V lookup: CDR1 KGHSH, CDR2 LQKENI. After removal of 3 bases from V and 3 bases from J, the junction contained 4 bases not matched to a gene. This CDR3 reads CASSPGQAGYEQYF. The CDR3 bases are TGTGCCAGCTCACCGGGACAGGCTGGCTACGAGCAGTACTTC.

The chain joins TRBV2 to TRBJ2-1; TRBD2 matches 7 bases. The CDR3 runs to 16 residues. V shed 6 bases, J shed 1 base, and the junction held 9 bases outside the gene matches. Germline V gene lookup returns CDR1 SNHLY and CDR2 FYNNEI. The CDR3 loop reads CASRRKASGSYNEQFF. The CDR3 region has the DNA TGTGCCAGCAGAAGAAAGGCTAGCGGATCCTACAATGAGCAGTTCTTC.

This clone has a single count. This chain connects TRBV7-2 to TRBJ2-1, with 7 nucleotides matching TRBD2. V was clipped by 2 bases and J by 3 bases; unmatched bases: 4. Germline V gene lookup returns CDR1 SGHTA and CDR2 FQGNSA. CDR3 length: 15 amino acids. As DNA, the CDR3 is TGTGCCAGCAGCTTAAGTGGGAGGGGCTACAATGAGCAGTTCTTC. This translates into CASSLSGRGYNEQFF.

This sequence joins TRBV6-6 and TRBJ2-7, with D tentatively TRBD1 (6 bases). Germline values: CDR1 MNHNY, CDR2 SVGAGI (reference sequence). V lost 6 bases to trimming and J lost 2 bases, with 11 bases between them. The CDR3 is made up of 13 amino acids. CDR3 sequence reads: CASSPDSPYEQYF. In nucleotides, the CDR3 is TGTGCCAGCAGCCCGGACAGTCCCTACGAGCAGTACTTC.

The V and J genes are TRBV9 and TRBJ2-7; 8 positions match TRBD2. Trimming cost V 3 bases and J 0 bases; bases outside gene matches: 8. The CDR3 is 16 residues long. Germline V gene lookup returns CDR1 SGDLS and CDR2 YYNGEE. CDR3 in amino acids: CASSAGGAGSSYEQYF. The CDR3 DNA reads as TGTGCCAGCAGCGCGGGGGGGGCGGGAAGCTCCTACGAGCAGTACTTC.

The chain uses TRBV6-6 and TRBJ1-2; 7 bases match TRBD1. CDR3 length: 14 amino acids. Losses at the gene ends were 6 bases for V and 2 bases for J; bases not matched to a gene: 6. Per germline, CDR1 MNHNY and CDR2 SVGAGI (reference sequence). Here the CDR3 reads CASRIGQENYGYTF. As DNA, the CDR3 is TGTGCCAGCAGAATAGGACAGGAAAACTATGGCTACACCTTC.

The chain is built from TRBV19 and TRBJ1-5; D is possibly TRBD1 (5 bases). The V gene lost 1 base and the J gene lost 6 bases, with 10 bases spanning the gap. CDR3 size: 14 residues. Germline lookup yields CDR1 LNHDA and CDR2 SQIVND (reference sequence). The CDR3 reads CASSIAWTTQPQHF. The CDR3 coding sequence is TGTGCCAGTAGTATAGCCTGGACAACTCAGCCCCAGCATTTT.

This clone was counted between two and nine times. The chain is built from TRBV5-1 and TRBJ2-5; no definite D call. The germline V gene has CDR1 SGHRS and CDR2 YFSETQ. This CDR3 is built from 15 residues. Trimming pared 0 bases from V and 7 bases from J, leaving 16 bases between. The CDR3 reads CASSLGSESAGTQYF. CDR3 sequence (DNA): TGCGCCAGCAGCTTGGGGTCAGAGAGCGCTGGGACCCAGTACTTC.

This sequence joins TRBV7-6 and TRBJ2-1; D gene uncertain. The CDR3 length is 17 residues. Trimming took 1 base from V and 0 from J, leaving 13 bases between them. Germline assignment: CDR1 SGHVS and CDR2 FNYEAQ. The CDR3 DNA reads TGTGCCAGCAGCTTAGAATCGCGGTTAAGCTCCTACAATGAGCAGTTCTTC. Residues: CASSLESRLSSYNEQFF.

V usage is TRBV5-1 and J usage is TRBJ1-3; D perhaps matches TRBD1 (5 bases). CDR3 length: 15 amino acids. Germline CDR1 and CDR2: SGHRS and YFSETQ. The V and J ends lost 0 bases and 4 bases respectively, with 11 bases between them. The CDR3 DNA is TGCGCCAGCAGCTTGGTTCAGGGTCGGGGAAACACCATATATTTT. This encodes CASSLVQGRGNTIYF.

This chain uses TRBV5-6 with TRBJ2-3, with 14 bases that match TRBD2. The length of the CDR3 is 16 residues. From germline, CDR1 is SGHDT and CDR2 YYEEEE. The V and J ends lost 4 bases and 2 bases, in that order; junction bases with no gene match: 3. The CDR3 reads CASSQGLAGATDTQYF. The CDR3 region has the DNA TGTGCCAGCAGCCAGGGACTAGCGGGAGCCACAGATACGCAGTATTTT.

This CDR3 reads CASSLGLISGRALDEQYF. The CDR3 bases are TGTGCCAGCAGCTTGGGTCTAATCAGCGGCCGAGCTTTGGACGAGCAGTACTTC. The chain is built from TRBV5-4 and TRBJ2-7; perhaps TRBD2 as D (5 bases). CDR3 length: 18 residues. Germline CDR1 is SGHNT and CDR2 is YYREEE (reference sequence). The V end lost 0 bases, the J end lost 5 bases, and 24 bases lay between the germline ends.

The chain combines TRBV7-8 with TRBJ1-5; TRBD1 might be the D (6 bases). Germline CDR1 SGHVS, CDR2 FQNEAQ. V gave up 0 bases and J gave up 1 base, with 16 bases separating them. This CDR3 is built from 18 residues. CDR3 region: CASSLAFAGATSNQPQHF. The DNA for the CDR3 is TGTGCCAGCAGCTTAGCGTTCGCGGGGGCGACGAGCAATCAGCCCCAGCATTTT.

V usage is TRBV7-2 and J usage is TRBJ2-7; 7 bases are shared with TRBD1. Germline-derived CDR1 and CDR2 are SGHTA and FQGNSA. This CDR3 contains 14 residues. Unmatched junction bases numbered 3, after V lost 2 bases and J lost 2 bases. In nucleotides, the CDR3 is TGTGCCAGCAGCTTAACAGGGGCCACCTACGAGCAGTACTTC. Translation: CASSLTGATYEQYF.

Comments on this clone: One end of the junction fails to match germline, which may point to a read error. The rearrangement joins TRBV7-9 to TRBJ2-7, with TRBD2 matching over 16 bases. CDR1 is SEHNR and CDR2 is FQNEAQ in the germline V gene (reference sequence). There are 18 residues in the CDR3. The CDR3 is CSSSLFGGTSGGAYEQYF. The CDR3 region has the DNA TGTTCCAGCAGCTTATTTGGTGGGACTAGCGGGGGGGCCTACGAGCAGTACTTC.

The table lists this clone with a count of one. The chain has TRBV7-9 and TRBJ2-7; D is undetermined. This CDR3 has 11 amino acids. V was cut by 3 bases and J by 6 bases, with 6 bases left in between. Germline values: CDR1 SEHNR, CDR2 FQNEAQ (reference sequence). CDR3 DNA: TGTGCCAGCAGCTTTGGCGGCGAGCAGTACTTC. This sequence encodes CASSFGGEQYF. Complete variable domain (other parts from reference TRBV7-9 and TRBJ2-7): DTGVSQNPRHKITKRGQNVTFRCDPISEHNRLYWYRQTLGQGPEFLTYFQNEAQLEKSRLLSDRFSAERPKGSFSTLEIQRTEQGDSAMYLCASSFGGEQYFGPGTRLTVT.

The genes are TRBV30 and TRBJ2-5; D possibly corresponds to TRBD2 (6 bases). The V end was cut by 4 bases, the J end by 5 bases, with 14 bases between. This CDR3 is 13 amino acids long. CDR1 is GTSNPN and CDR2 is SVGIG in the germline V gene (reference sequence). CDR3 region: CAWTPGVYETQYF. CDR3 DNA sequence: TGTGCCTGGACGCCGGGAGTATATGAGACCCAGTACTTC.

The chain couples TRBV5-8 to TRBJ1-1, with TRBD1 identical over 8 bases. CDR1 and CDR2 from the germline V gene are SGHTS and YDEGEE. The CDR3 runs 14 residues. Germline trimming cut 4 bases from V and 3 bases from J; bases unmatched to any gene: 5. CDR3 sequence (DNA): TGTGCCAGCAGCCAAAACAGGGGGTACACTGAAGCTTTCTTT. Amino acid sequence: CASSQNRGYTEAFF.